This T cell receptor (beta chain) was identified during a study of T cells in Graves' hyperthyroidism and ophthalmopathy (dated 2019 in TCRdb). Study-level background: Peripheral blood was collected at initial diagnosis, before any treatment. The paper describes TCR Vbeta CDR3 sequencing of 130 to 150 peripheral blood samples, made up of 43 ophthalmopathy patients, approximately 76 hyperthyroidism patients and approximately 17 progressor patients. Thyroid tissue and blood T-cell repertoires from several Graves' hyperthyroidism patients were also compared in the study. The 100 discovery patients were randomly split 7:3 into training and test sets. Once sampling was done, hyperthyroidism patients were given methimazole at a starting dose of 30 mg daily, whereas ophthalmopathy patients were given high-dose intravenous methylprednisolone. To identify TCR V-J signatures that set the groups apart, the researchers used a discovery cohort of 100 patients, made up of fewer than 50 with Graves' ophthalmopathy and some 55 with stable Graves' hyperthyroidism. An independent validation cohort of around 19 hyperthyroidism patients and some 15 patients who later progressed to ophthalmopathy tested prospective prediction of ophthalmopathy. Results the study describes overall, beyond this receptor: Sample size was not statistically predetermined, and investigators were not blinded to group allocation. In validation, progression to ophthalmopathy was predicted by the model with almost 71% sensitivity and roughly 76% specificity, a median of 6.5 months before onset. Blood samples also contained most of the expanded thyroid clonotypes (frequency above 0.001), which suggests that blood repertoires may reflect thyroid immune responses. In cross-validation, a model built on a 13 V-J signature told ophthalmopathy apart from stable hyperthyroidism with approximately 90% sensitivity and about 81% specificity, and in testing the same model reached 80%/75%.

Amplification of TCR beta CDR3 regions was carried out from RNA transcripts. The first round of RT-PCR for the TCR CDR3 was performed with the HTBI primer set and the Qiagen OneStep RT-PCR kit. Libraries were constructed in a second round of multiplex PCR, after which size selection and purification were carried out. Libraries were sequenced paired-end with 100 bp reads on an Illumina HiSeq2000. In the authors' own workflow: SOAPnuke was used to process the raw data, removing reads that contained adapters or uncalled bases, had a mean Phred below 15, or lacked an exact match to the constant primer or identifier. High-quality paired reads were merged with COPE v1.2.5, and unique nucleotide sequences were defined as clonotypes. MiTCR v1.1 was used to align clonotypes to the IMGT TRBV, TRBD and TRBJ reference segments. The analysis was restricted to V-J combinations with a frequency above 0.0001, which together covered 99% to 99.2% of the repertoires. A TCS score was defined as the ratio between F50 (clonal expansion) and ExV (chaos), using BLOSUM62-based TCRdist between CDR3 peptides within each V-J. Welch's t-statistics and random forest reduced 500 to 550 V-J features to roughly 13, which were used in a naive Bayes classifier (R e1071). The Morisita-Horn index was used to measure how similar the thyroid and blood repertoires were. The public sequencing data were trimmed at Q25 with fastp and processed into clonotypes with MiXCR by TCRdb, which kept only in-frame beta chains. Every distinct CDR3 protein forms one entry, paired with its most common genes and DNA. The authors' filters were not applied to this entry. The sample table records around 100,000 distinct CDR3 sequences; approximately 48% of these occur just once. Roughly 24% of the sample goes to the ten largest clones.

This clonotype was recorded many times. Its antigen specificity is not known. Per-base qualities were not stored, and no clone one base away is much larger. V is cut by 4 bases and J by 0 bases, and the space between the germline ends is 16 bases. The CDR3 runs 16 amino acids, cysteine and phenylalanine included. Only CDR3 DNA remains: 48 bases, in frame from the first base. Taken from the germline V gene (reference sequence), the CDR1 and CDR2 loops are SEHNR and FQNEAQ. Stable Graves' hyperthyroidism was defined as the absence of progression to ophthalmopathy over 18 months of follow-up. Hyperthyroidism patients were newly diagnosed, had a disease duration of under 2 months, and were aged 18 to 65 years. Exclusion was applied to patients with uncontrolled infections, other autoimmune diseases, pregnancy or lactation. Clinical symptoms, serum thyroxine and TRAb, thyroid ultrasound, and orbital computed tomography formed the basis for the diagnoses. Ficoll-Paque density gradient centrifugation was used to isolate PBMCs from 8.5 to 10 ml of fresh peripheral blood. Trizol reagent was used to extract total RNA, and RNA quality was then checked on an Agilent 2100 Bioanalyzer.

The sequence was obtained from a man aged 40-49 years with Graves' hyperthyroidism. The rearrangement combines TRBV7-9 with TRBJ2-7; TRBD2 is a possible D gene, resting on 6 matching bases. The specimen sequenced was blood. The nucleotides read TGTGCCAGCAGCTACCCCGGGGAGGACCTCTCCTACGAGCAGTACTTC. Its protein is CASSYPGEDLSYEQYF.